These 22 T cell receptor beta chains were sequenced from one sample in a study of T cell responses to AZD1222 COVID-19 vaccine. Sequencing used immunoSEQ multiplex PCR; TCRdb keeps in-frame clones, though not all of them. The sample has 120,000 or so clones, around 81% seen once. This sample comprised peripheral blood, obtained on day 0 of AZD1222 vaccination. These receptors originate from an adult in good health.

This chain joins TRBV7-9 and TRBJ1-4; D remains ambiguous. The CDR3 spans 15 residues. Trimming left V 5 bases short and J 7 bases short, with 17 bases between. Germline CDR1 and CDR2: SEHNR and FQNEAQ (reference sequence). CDR3 DNA sequence: TGTGCCAGCAGCCGAACAAGGGATGCGATTGAAAAACTGTTTTTT. It specifies CASSRTRDAIEKLFF.

This chain connects TRBV9 to TRBJ1-1; the D gene is possibly TRBD1 (5 bases). Germline-derived CDR1 and CDR2 are SGDLS and YYNGEE. This CDR3 has 13 amino acids. Between the trimmed V and J ends, which lost 7 bases and 0 bases, there was a span of 10 bases. Here the CDR3 reads CASGGGMNTEAFF. Here the CDR3 DNA reads TGTGCCAGCGGGGGTGGAATGAACACTGAAGCTTTCTTT.

The gene calls are TRBV5-1 and TRBJ1-1; D not resolved. Per germline, CDR1 SGHRS and CDR2 YFSETQ. The CDR3 extends over 14 amino acids. V was clipped by 6 bases and J by 1 base, with 13 bases between them. The CDR3, as DNA: TGCGCCAGCACAGGTGGCCAGTGGAACACTGAAGCTTTCTTT. This sequence encodes CASTGGQWNTEAFF.

The sample holds a few counts of this clone. The gene calls are TRBV25-1 and TRBJ2-1; 9 nucleotides line up with TRBD2. V lost 8 bases, J lost 6 bases, and 11 bases stayed unmatched. Per germline, CDR1 MGHDK and CDR2 SYGVNS. There are 15 residues in the CDR3. As DNA, the CDR3 is TGTGCCAGCGCCGACCGTCGGCGGGGGGGCAATGAGCAGTTCTTC. Its protein product is CASADRRRGGNEQFF.

The genes are TRBV28 and TRBJ1-5, with D uncertain. The CDR3 loop spans 14 amino acids. CDR1 and CDR2 from the germline V gene are MDHEN and SYDVKM. Trimming took off 2 bases at V and 3 bases at J, with 8 bases between the two ends. CDR3 amino acids: CASSLDPVNQPQHF. The CDR3, as DNA: TGTGCCAGCAGTTTAGACCCGGTCAATCAGCCCCAGCATTTT.

The chain has TRBV3-1 (or the pseudogene TRBV3-2) and TRBJ2-5; TRBD2 is a possible D gene (6 bases). The V gene lost 1 base and the J gene lost 5 bases, with 14 bases spanning the gap. This CDR3 contains 15 residues. CDR1 is LGHDT, CDR2 YNNKEL, per germline (reference sequence). CDR3 coding DNA: TGTGCCAGCAGCCAAGGATCGACTAGTTCGGAGACCCAGTACTTC. Amino acids: CASSQGSTSSETQYF.

V usage is TRBV10-2 and J usage is TRBJ2-3; tentatively, D is TRBD1 or TRBD2 (5 bases each). Germline CDR1 and CDR2: WSHSY and SAAADI. V was pared by 4 bases and J by 1 base, with 9 bases between. The CDR3 is 14 residues long. In nucleotides, the CDR3 is TGCGCCAGCAGTGGCCGGGACCGCACAGATACGCAGTATTTT. Its protein product is CASSGRDRTDTQYF.

This clone was picked up a small number of times. The gene calls are TRBV3-1 (or the pseudogene TRBV3-2) and TRBJ1-3; 7 bases are shared with TRBD1. The CDR3 runs to 16 residues. Trimming at V came to 2 bases and at J to 0 bases, leaving 4 bases not matched to a gene. Germline V gene lookup returns CDR1 LGHDT and CDR2 YNNKEL (reference sequence). The CDR3 region is CASSQMDRRSGNTIYF. The CDR3 DNA reads as TGTGCCAGCAGCCAAATGGACAGGCGCTCTGGAAACACCATATATTTT.

V and J are TRBV30 and TRBJ2-2, with 9 bases matching TRBD1. The CDR3 is made up of 18 amino acids. V shed 4 bases, J shed 5 bases, and the junction held 17 bases outside the gene matches. The germline V gene encodes CDR1 GTSNPN and CDR2 SVGIG (reference sequence). Here the CDR3 reads CAWIGRQGGVSGTGELFF. In nucleotides, the CDR3 is TGTGCCTGGATCGGACGACAGGGGGGCGTAAGTGGGACCGGGGAGCTGTTTTTT.

V usage is TRBV25-1 and J usage is TRBJ2-6; TRBD1 matches 9 bases. The CDR3 runs to 17 residues. J gave up 2 bases and V 4 bases, and 6 bases lay outside the gene matches. Germline V gives CDR1 MGHDK, CDR2 SYGVNS. CDR3 sequence reads: CASSAGQGNPGANVLTF. The CDR3 DNA reads TGTGCCAGCAGTGCAGGACAGGGGAACCCTGGGGCCAACGTCCTGACTTTC.

A word on this clone: Other DNA sequences from this sample encode an identical CDR3 as well. This chain links TRBV15 with TRBJ1-1; 7 nucleotides agree with TRBD1. Germline CDR1 reads LNHNV; CDR2 reads YYDKDF (reference sequence). V lost 1 base, J lost 0 bases, and 11 bases stayed unmatched. The CDR3 loop spans 18 amino acids. The CDR3, as DNA: TGTGCCACCAGCAGAGCTAAGCAGAACAGGGGCTTGAACACTGAAGCTTTCTTT. It translates to CATSRAKQNRGLNTEAFF.

The gene calls are TRBV15 and TRBJ1-5, with D uncertain. CDR1 and CDR2 (germline): LNHNV, YYDKDF (reference sequence). V lost 1 base and J 4 bases, leaving 8 bases between the germline ends. The CDR3 length is 14 residues. The CDR3 protein is CATSRVGGNQPQHF. CDR3 nucleotide sequence: TGTGCCACCAGCAGAGTCGGCGGAAATCAGCCCCAGCATTTT.

In this sample, this clone turned up once. The CDR3 region has the DNA TGCGCCAGCAGTTATATACCCGGGACAGCCACCTACGAGCAGTACTTC. This codes for CASSYIPGTATYEQYF. This chain uses TRBV5-1 with TRBJ2-7, with 7 bases aligning to TRBD1. This CDR3 region has 16 residues. V was pared by 5 bases and J by 2 bases, with 13 bases of the junction left unmatched. The germline V gene encodes CDR1 SGHRS and CDR2 YFSETQ.

This chain joins TRBV13 and TRBJ2-3; 7 bases are shared with TRBD2. The V and J ends lost 5 bases and 4 bases, in that order; junction bases with no gene match: 6. There are 14 residues in the CDR3. Germline assignment: CDR1 PRHDT and CDR2 FYEKMQ (reference sequence). The CDR3 reads CASSPGLGADTQYF. Written as DNA, the CDR3 is TGTGCCAGCAGCCCTGGACTAGGTGCAGATACGCAGTATTTT.

The rearrangement uses TRBV28 and TRBJ1-1, with 7 bases aligning to TRBD1. Unmatched junction bases numbered 8, after V lost 2 bases and J lost 5 bases. There are 15 residues in the CDR3. Germline V gene sequence: CDR1 MDHEN, CDR2 SYDVKM. Here the CDR3 DNA reads TGTGCCAGCAGTTTACCAACAGGGGCAGGGACTGAAGCTTTCTTT. Amino acids: CASSLPTGAGTEAFF.

This clone was counted once. The chain couples TRBV7-9 to TRBJ2-3, with 11 bases aligning to TRBD2. CDR1 is SEHNR and CDR2 is FQNEAQ in the germline V gene (reference sequence). V gave up 4 bases and J gave up 6 bases; unmatched junction bases: 9. The CDR3 is 16 residues long. The CDR3 sequence: CASSYPKLAGADTQYF. The CDR3 DNA sequence: TGTGCCAGCAGCTACCCCAAACTAGCGGGAGCGGATACGCAGTATTTT.

The chain is built from TRBV19 and TRBJ2-5; D is perhaps TRBD1 or TRBD2 (5 bases each). With 8 bases removed from V and 0 bases from J, the gap between germline ends came to 13 bases. The CDR3 is 14 amino acids. From germline, CDR1 is LNHDA and CDR2 SQIVND (reference sequence). The CDR3 nucleotides read TGTGCCAGTTCCGGGACCCCGTACCAAGAGACCCAGTACTTC. Amino acid sequence: CASSGTPYQETQYF. Using reference TRBV19 and TRBJ2-5 for the parts outside the CDR3, the full variable domain is DGGITQSPKYLFRKEGQNVTLSCEQNLNHDAMYWYRQDPGQGLRLIYYSQIVNDFQKGDIAEGYSVSREKKESFPLTVTSAQKNPTAFYLCASSGTPYQETQYFGPGTRLLVL.

The genes are TRBV18 and TRBJ1-4; D is uncertain. Germline V lookup: CDR1 KGHSH, CDR2 LQKENI. The CDR3 runs 14 residues. Trimming shortened V by 2 bases and J by 7 bases, and 11 bases separated the two germline ends. The CDR3 loop reads CASSPSGYGEKLFF. Here the CDR3 DNA reads TGTGCCAGCTCACCATCGGGGTACGGTGAAAAACTGTTTTTT.

The chain employs TRBV6-2 or TRBV6-3 and TRBJ2-1; TRBD2 aligns across 14 bases. The CDR3 consists of 15 residues. V trimming: 4 bases; J trimming: 6 bases; junction bases outside the gene matches: 2. Germline assignment: CDR1 MNHEY and CDR2 SVGEGT. The CDR3, as DNA: TGTGCCAGCAGTTCGGGACTAGCGGGAGCCAATGAGCAGTTCTTC. Protein: CASSSGLAGANEQFF.

The V gene is TRBV5-4, the J gene TRBJ1-2; the D is unclear. Between the trimmed V and J ends, which lost 3 bases and 5 bases, there was a span of 14 bases. Germline V gives CDR1 SGHNT, CDR2 YYREEE (reference sequence). This CDR3 contains 14 residues. CDR3 DNA sequence: TGTGCCAGCAGCTCTGACGACTGGGGATATGGCTACACCTTC. It yields the protein CASSSDDWGYGYTF.

This clone has just one count. The chain combines TRBV3-1 (or the pseudogene TRBV3-2) with TRBJ2-7; either TRBD1 or TRBD2 may fit D (6 bases each). V was pared by 11 bases and J by 6 bases, with 17 bases between. Looked up from germline, CDR1 is LGHDT and CDR2 is YNNKEL (reference sequence). This CDR3 region has 12 residues. Here the CDR3 DNA reads TGTGCCTGTGGACAGCGGGTGACCGAGCAGTACTTC. This codes for CACGQRVTEQYF.

The chain uses TRBV2 and TRBJ2-2; D call uncertain. The CDR3 runs 13 residues. Between the trimmed V and J ends, which lost 5 bases and 6 bases, there was a span of 10 bases. CDR1 is SNHLY, CDR2 FYNNEI, per germline. CDR3 region: CASSLLQAGELFF. The CDR3 DNA reads as TGTGCCAGCAGTCTGCTTCAGGCCGGGGAGCTGTTTTTT.